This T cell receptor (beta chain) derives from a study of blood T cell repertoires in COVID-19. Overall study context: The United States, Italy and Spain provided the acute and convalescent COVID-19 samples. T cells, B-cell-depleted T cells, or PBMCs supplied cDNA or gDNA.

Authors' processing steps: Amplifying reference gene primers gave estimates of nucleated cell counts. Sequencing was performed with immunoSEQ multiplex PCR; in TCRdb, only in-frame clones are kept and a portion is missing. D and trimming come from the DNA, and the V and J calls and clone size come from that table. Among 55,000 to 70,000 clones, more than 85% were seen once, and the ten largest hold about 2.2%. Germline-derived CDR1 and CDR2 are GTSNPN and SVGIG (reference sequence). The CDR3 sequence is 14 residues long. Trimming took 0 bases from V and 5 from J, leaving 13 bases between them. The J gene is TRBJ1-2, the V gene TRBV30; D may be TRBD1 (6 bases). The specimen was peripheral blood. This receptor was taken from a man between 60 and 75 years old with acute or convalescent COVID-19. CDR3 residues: CAWSVQGMTYGYTF. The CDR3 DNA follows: TGTGCCTGGAGTGTACAGGGCATGACTTATGGCTACACCTTC.